This T cell receptor (beta chain) was observed in a study of blood T cells in healthy people across ages (dated by TCRdb to between 2014 and 2017). Study-level background: In model experiments, template switching captured roughly one uniquely barcoded TCR beta cDNA molecule for every two T cells. Age-related changes in TCR beta repertoire diversity were measured in the study by deep sequencing normalized with unique cDNA molecular identifiers. Four age groups were formed from the donors: young (average approximately 15 years), middle-aged (approximately 39), aged (more than 55) and long-lived (roughly 81). To avoid experimental bias, donors of different ages were spread randomly across the sequencing lanes. The study analyzed two additional independent replicas of 1 million unique cDNA reads from the same blood draw for two donors, one aged 18 to 30 and one aged 80 or older.

The donors were roughly 39 Caucasian individuals from Russia, aged roughly 6 to 90 years, who were systemically healthy. Around 10 milliliters of peripheral blood were collected from each donor into EDTA-treated Vacutainer tubes. PBMCs were isolated by Ficoll-Paque density-gradient centrifugation, with at least 6.5 million obtained per sample. Total RNA, at least 6 micrograms per sample, was extracted from PBMCs with Trizol reagent. The percentages of naive CD45RAhigh/CD27high T cells were determined by flow cytometry on a PBMC aliquot from every donor. About this clonotype itself: There is no known antigen for this receptor. Base qualities were left out, and no much larger clone turns up one base away.

Library preparation used 5' RACE. Instrument used: Illumina HiSeq 2500. The second PCR ran for about 7 to 11 cycles and used a J-beta primer mix along with a sample-barcoded 5' primer. Each TCR beta cDNA molecule received a unique molecular identifier from a template-switch 5' adaptor carrying 12 random nucleotides. At least 2.5 million CDR3-containing paired-end reads were obtained from each sample. The Mint cDNA synthesis kit, primed by a TRBC-specific oligonucleotide, was used to synthesize first-strand cDNA from all RNA. Following uracil-DNA glycosylase treatment, all cDNA underwent a first 18-cycle PCR with the universal primers M1SS and BC2_uni_R. As for the authors' bioinformatics: Each sample was normalized by randomly selecting 1 million high-quality reads, each carrying a distinct molecular identifier. Reads with shared molecular identifiers were discarded instead of being binned into consensus sequences. MiTCR, with a Q25 quality threshold and the strictest error-elimination algorithm, was used for CDR3 identification, clonotype clustering and error correction. Lower-bound total TCR beta diversity was estimated with a nonparametric unseen species model using Euler transformation. In TCRdb, the public reads were trimmed at Q25 with fastp and aligned with MiXCR, with productive beta chains retained. Entries are consolidated by CDR3 protein sequence, retaining the most common genes and DNA. The V and J calls shown here were made by TCRdb, not taken from the authors' results. Within this sample are about 730,000 distinct CDR3 sequences, with approximately 43% of them counted one time only. The ten largest clones take up roughly 20% of the sample.

Broader findings and caveats from the paper: There was a strong correlation between observed TCR beta diversity and the percentage of naive T cells measured by flow cytometry. Estimates of total diversity from one million sequenced T cells were regarded as lower bounds and underestimates. Observed TCR beta diversity per million T cells fell roughly linearly with age, and a significant reduction was already apparent by age roughly 40. The CMV infection status of donors was not known, potentially confounding age-related changes in expanded clonotypes. Compared with the aged group, the long-lived group had more naive CD4+ T cells, fewer expanded clones and increased TCR diversity, suggesting age selection. Since profiling was done on bulk unsorted PBMCs, naive and antigen-experienced compartments could not be conclusively compared.

Sequencing used blood. This TCR was sampled from a woman aged 60 to 75 in good health.

At the DNA level, the sequence is TGTGCCAGCAGCTGGGACGGAAATGGCTACACCTTC. Its translation is CASSWDGNGYTF. The sequence joins TRBV5-6 to TRBJ1-2; perhaps TRBD1 is the D gene, with 5 bases matching. The trim is 3 bases for V and 6 bases for J, with a gap of 9 bases between the germline ends. The CDR3 spans 12 residues, from the cysteine through the phenylalanine. Of all the DNA, just the CDR3 is kept, 36 bases in frame from base 1. For CDR1 and CDR2, the germline V gene lists SGHDT and YYEEEE.